The next 2 T cell receptor beta chains were all read from a single sample in a study of blood T cells in healthy people across ages. A second PCR, run for roughly 7 to 12 cycles, used a sample-barcoded 5' primer plus a J-beta primer mix. Using its own MiXCR run on the 5' RACE reads, TCRdb lists one record per CDR3 protein. The sample consists of approximately 820,000 distinct CDR3 sequences, more than 40% of them appearing once. Sequenced input: blood. The source of these receptors is a man in his sixties in good health.

Remarks on this clonotype: Given the absence of the conserved phenylalanine or tryptophan at the CDR3 end, a read error is likely. The chain has TRBV6-1 and TRBJ1-4; D unresolved. V was cut by 5 bases and J by 7 bases, with 14 bases left in between. CDR1 and CDR2 (germline): MNHNS, SASEGT. The CDR3 totals 14 residues. DNA for the CDR3: TGTGCCAGCAGTCAACCGGGAGCCGGTGAAAAACTGTTTTAT. Translation: CASSQPGAGEKLFY.

This clonotype was detected only once. The gene calls are TRBV15 and TRBJ2-1; 10 nucleotides line up with TRBD1. Germline CDR1 LNHNV, CDR2 YYDKDF (reference sequence). There are 15 residues in the CDR3. V gave up 7 bases and J gave up 3 bases; unmatched junction bases: 6. The CDR3 spells CATTLDRGVYNEQFF. DNA of the CDR3: TGTGCCACCACCCTGGACAGGGGGGTCTACAATGAGCAGTTCTTC.